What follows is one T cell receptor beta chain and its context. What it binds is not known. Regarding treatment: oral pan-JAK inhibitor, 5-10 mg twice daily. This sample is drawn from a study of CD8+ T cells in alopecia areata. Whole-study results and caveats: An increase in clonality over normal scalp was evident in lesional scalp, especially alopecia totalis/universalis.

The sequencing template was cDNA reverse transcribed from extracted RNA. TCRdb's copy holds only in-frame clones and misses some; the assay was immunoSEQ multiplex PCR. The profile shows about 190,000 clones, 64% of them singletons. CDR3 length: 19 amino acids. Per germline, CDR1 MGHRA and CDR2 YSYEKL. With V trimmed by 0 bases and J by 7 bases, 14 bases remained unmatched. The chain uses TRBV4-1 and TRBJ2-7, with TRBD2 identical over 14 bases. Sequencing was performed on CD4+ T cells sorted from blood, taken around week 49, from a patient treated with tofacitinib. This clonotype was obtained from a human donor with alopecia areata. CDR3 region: CASSQEGLAGGPGWEEQYF. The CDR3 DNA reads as TGCGCCAGCAGCCAAGAAGGACTAGCGGGGGGCCCAGGCTGGGAAGAGCAGTACTTC.